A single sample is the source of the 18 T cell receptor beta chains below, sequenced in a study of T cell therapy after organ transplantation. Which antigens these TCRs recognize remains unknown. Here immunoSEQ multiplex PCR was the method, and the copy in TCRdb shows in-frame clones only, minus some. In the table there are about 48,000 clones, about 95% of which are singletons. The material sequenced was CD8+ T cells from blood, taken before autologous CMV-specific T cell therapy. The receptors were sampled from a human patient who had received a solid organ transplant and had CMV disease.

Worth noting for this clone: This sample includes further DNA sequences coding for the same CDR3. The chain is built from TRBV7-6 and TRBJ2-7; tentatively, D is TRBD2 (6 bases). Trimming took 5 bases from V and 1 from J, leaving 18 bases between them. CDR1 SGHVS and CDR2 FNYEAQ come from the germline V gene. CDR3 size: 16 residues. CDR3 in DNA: TGTGCCAGCAGCGAGGGAAGCGGGCGTGGGTCCTACGAGCAGTACTTC. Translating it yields CASSEGSGRGSYEQYF. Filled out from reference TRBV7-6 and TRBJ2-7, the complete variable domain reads GAGVSQSPRYKVTKRGQDVALRCDPISGHVSLYWYRQALGQGPEFLTYFNYEAQQDKSGLPNDRFSAERPEGSISTLTIQRTEQRDSAMYRCASSEGSGRGSYEQYFGPGTRLTVT.

The CDR3 DNA reads TGTGCCAGCTCACCGCTAAGGGGGGTGGATGAGCAGTTCTTC. Translation gives CASSPLRGVDEQFF. This chain joins TRBV18 and TRBJ2-1; D may correspond to TRBD1 or TRBD2 (6 bases each). CDR1 is KGHSH, CDR2 LQKENI, per germline. The CDR3 covers 14 residues. Between the trimmed V and J ends, which lost 3 bases and 8 bases, there was a span of 14 bases.

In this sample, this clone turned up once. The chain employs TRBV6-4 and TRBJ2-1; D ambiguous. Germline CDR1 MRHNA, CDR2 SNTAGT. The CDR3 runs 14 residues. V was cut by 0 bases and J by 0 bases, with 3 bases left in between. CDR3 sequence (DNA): TGTGCCAGCAGTGACTCGAGCTCCTACAATGAGCAGTTCTTC. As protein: CASSDSSSYNEQFF.

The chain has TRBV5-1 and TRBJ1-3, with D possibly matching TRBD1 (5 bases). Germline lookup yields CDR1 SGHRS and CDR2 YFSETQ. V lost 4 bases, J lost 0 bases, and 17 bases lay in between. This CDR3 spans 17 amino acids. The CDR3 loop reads CASSLSQGFSSGNTIYF. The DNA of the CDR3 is TGCGCCAGCAGCCTCAGCCAGGGATTCAGCTCTGGAAACACCATATATTTT.

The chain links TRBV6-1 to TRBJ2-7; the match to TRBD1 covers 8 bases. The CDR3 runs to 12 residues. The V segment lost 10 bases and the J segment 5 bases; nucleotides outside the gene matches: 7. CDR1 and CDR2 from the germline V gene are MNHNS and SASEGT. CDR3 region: CAIRGQGHEQYF. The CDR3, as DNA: TGTGCCATCCGAGGACAGGGCCACGAGCAGTACTTC.

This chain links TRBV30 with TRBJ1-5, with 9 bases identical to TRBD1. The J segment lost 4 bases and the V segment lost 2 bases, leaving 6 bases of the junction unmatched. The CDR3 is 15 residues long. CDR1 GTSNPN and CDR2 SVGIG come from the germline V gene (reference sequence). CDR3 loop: CAWSPQGAGNQPQHF. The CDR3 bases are TGTGCCTGGAGTCCACAGGGGGCCGGTAATCAGCCCCAGCATTTT.

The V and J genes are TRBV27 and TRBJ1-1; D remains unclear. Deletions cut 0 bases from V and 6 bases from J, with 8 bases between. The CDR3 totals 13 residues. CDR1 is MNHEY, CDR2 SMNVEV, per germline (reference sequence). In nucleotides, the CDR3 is TGTGCCAGCAGTTTATCTATAGTCGCTGAAGCTTTCTTT. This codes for CASSLSIVAEAFF.

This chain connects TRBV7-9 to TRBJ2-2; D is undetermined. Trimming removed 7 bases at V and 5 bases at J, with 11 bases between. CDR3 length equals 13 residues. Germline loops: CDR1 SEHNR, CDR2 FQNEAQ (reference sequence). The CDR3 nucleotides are TGTGCCAGCACAGGAGACCGAACCGGGGAGCTGTTTTTT. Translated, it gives CASTGDRTGELFF.

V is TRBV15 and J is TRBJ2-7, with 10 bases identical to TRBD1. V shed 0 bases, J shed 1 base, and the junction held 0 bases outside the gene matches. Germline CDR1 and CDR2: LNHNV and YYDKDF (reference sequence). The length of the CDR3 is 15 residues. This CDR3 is CATSREDRGSYEQYF. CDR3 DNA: TGTGCCACCAGCAGAGAGGACAGGGGGTCCTACGAGCAGTACTTC.

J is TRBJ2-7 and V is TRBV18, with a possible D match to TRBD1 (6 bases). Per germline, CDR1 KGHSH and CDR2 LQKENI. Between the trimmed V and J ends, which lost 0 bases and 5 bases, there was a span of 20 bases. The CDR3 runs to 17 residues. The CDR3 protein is CASSPPISGQGRDEQYF. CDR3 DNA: TGTGCCAGCTCACCACCAATTTCGGGGCAGGGGCGGGACGAGCAGTACTTC.

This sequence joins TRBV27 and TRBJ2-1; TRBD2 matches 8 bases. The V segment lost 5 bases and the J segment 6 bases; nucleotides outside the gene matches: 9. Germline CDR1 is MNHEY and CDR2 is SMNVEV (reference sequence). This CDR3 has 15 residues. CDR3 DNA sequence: TGTGCCAGCAGTATTTCGGGACTAGGGTTCAATGAGCAGTTCTTC. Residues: CASSISGLGFNEQFF.

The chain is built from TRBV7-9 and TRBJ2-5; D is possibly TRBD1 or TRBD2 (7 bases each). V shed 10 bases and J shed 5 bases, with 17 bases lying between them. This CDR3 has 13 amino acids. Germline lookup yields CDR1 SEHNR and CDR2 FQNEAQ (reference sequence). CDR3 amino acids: CATRGGQLETQYF. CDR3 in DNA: TGTGCCACGCGCGGGGGACAGCTCGAGACCCAGTACTTC. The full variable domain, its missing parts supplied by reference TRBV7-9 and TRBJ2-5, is DTGVSQNPRHKITKRGQNVTFRCDPISEHNRLYWYRQTLGQGPEFLTYFQNEAQLEKSRLLSDRFSAERPKGSFSTLEIQRTEQGDSAMYLCATRGGQLETQYFGPGTRLLVL.

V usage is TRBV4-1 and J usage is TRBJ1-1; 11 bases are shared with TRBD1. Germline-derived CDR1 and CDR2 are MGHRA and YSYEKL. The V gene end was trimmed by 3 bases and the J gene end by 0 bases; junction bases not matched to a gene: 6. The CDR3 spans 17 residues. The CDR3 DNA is TGCGCCAGCAGCCACGGGACAGGGGGTCCCCTGAACACTGAAGCTTTCTTT. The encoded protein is CASSHGTGGPLNTEAFF.

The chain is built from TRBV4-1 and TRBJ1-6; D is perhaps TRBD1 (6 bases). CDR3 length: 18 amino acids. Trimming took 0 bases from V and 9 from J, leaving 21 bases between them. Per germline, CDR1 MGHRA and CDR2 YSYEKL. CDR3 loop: CASSQDRAYRVDFSPLHF. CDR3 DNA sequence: TGCGCCAGCAGCCAAGATAGAGCGTACAGGGTGGACTTTTCACCCCTCCACTTT.

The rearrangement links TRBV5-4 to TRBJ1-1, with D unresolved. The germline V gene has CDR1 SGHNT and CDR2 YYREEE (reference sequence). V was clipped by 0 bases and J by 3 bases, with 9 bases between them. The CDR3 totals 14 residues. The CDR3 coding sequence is TGTGCCAGCAGCTTGGGCGGTTTGGACACTGAAGCTTTCTTT. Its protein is CASSLGGLDTEAFF.

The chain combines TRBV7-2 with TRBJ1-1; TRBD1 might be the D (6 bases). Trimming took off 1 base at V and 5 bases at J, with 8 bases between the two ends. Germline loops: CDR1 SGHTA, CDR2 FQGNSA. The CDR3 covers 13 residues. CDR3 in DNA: TGTGCCAGCAGCTTAGACAGGGCAACTGAAGCTTTCTTT. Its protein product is CASSLDRATEAFF.

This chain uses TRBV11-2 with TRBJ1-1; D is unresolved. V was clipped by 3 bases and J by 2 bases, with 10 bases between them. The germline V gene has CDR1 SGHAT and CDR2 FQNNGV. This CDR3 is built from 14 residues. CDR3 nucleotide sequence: TGTGCCAGCAGCTTGGCGGTATTAAACACTGAAGCTTTCTTT. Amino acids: CASSLAVLNTEAFF.

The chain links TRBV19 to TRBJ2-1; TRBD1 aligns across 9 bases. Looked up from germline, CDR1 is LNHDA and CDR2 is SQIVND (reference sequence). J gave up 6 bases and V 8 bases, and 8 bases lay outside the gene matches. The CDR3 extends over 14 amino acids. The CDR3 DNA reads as TGTGCCAGTGGGTGGAGACAGGGGGTCAATGAGCAGTTCTTC. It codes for CASGWRQGVNEQFF.